Listed below are T cell receptor beta chains from one sample, sequenced in a study of blood T cell repertoires in COVID-19. Produced via immunoSEQ multiplex PCR; TCRdb's table is partial and in-frame only. This table has under 250,000 clones, 65% to 85% appearing once. Specimen: PBMCs or T cells enriched from blood (not recorded which). These receptors originate from a man between 25 and 39 years old with acute COVID-19. Both conserved end residues are part of each CDR3. The D gene is left open where the match is weak. Clone size is not always given. Where it is, it says once, few, many or a class for expanded clones.

v_call	j_call	d_call	clone_size	cdr3_aa	cdr3_nt
TRBV10-3	TRBJ1-2	TRBD1	once	CAISERRQGGGYTF	TGTGCCATCAGTGAACGCCGACAGGGCGGTGGCTACACCTTC
TRBV4-1	TRBJ1-2	-	once	CASSPSGAATNYGYTF	TGCGCCAGCAGCCCCTCTGGGGCAGCAACTAACTATGGCTACACCTTC
TRBV12-3/TRBV12-4	TRBJ1-5	-	-	CASSADRGQPQHF	TGTGCCAGCAGCGCCGATCGGGGACAGCCCCAGCATTTT
TRBV27	TRBJ2-6	TRBD1	-	CASSSPGQGKSGANVLTF	TGTGCCAGCAGTTCGCCGGGACAGGGAAAATCTGGGGCCAACGTCCTGACTTTC
TRBV24-1	TRBJ1-4	-	once	CATSDSMSGKLFF	TGTGCCACCAGTGATTCAATGAGCGGAAAACTGTTTTTT
TRBV21-1	TRBJ1-2	-	-	CASSKSYQDNYGYTF	TGTGCCAGCAGCAAATCCTACCAGGATAACTATGGCTACACCTTC
TRBV7-9	TRBJ2-7	TRBD1	-	CASSGDSTRGEQYF	TGTGCCAGCAGCGGGGACAGTACCCGGGGCGAGCAGTACTTC
TRBV5-1	TRBJ1-6	TRBD1	-	CASSSDRENSPLHF	TGCGCCAGCAGTTCCGACAGGGAAAATTCACCCCTCCACTTT
TRBV5-1	TRBJ2-1	-	few	CASSKGTEEEGQFF	TGCGCCAGCAGCAAGGGGACGGAGGAGGAGGGGCAGTTCTTC
TRBV2	TRBJ1-6	TRBD1	few	CASSERGRNSPLHF	TGTGCCAGCAGTGAAAGGGGGCGTAATTCACCCCTCCACTTT
TRBV19	TRBJ1-2	-	-	CASRTQGGYGYTF	TGTGCCAGTAGAACACAAGGGGGCTATGGCTACACCTTC
TRBV19	TRBJ2-3	-	-	CASSTSTDTQYF	TGTGCCAGTAGTACTAGCACAGATACGCAGTATTTT
TRBV14	TRBJ1-6	-	-	CASSQGGINSPLHF	TGTGCCAGCAGCCAAGGCGGCATCAATTCACCCCTCCACTTT
TRBV29-1	TRBJ1-6	-	-	CSVGADNSPLHF	TGCAGCGTTGGGGCAGATAATTCACCCCTCCACTTT
TRBV6-5	TRBJ2-1	TRBD2	few	CASWWTSGGNEQFF	TGTGCCAGCTGGTGGACTAGCGGGGGTAATGAGCAGTTCTTC
TRBV5-1	TRBJ2-5	TRBD2	-	CASSVLAGPQETQYF	TGCGCCAGCAGCGTACTAGCGGGGCCTCAAGAGACCCAGTACTTC
TRBV5-6	TRBJ1-1	TRBD1	-	CASSLRTGPGTEAFF	TGTGCCAGCAGCTTGCGGACAGGCCCGGGCACTGAAGCTTTCTTT
TRBV12-3/TRBV12-4	TRBJ1-1	-	-	CASSLRPGAEAFF	TGTGCCAGCAGTTTAAGGCCGGGTGCTGAAGCTTTCTTT
TRBV11-2	TRBJ2-5	TRBD2	-	CASRFRPSGGAEQETQYF	TGTGCCAGCAGGTTCCGGCCTAGCGGGGGGGCGGAACAAGAGACCCAGTACTTC
TRBV29-1	TRBJ2-7	TRBD1	-	CSVASDRGSYEQYF	TGCAGCGTTGCGTCGGACAGGGGATCCTACGAGCAGTACTTC
TRBV2	TRBJ2-7	TRBD2	-	CASGGTIFSYEQYF	TGTGCCAGCGGGGGGACTATATTCTCCTACGAGCAGTACTTC
TRBV5-1	TRBJ2-7	-	-	CASSLGTVASLREQYF	TGCGCCAGCAGCTTGGGGACAGTTGCATCTCTACGCGAGCAGTACTTC
TRBV29-1	TRBJ1-1	TRBD1	-	CSAPSGQGVMNTEAFF	TGCAGCGCCCCGTCGGGACAGGGGGTTATGAACACTGAAGCTTTCTTT
TRBV5-1	TRBJ2-3	-	-	CASSLERATDTQYF	TGCGCCAGCAGCTTGGAGCGGGCCACAGATACGCAGTATTTT
TRBV9	TRBJ2-2	-	-	CASSVVNGELFF	TGTGCCAGCAGCGTAGTCAACGGGGAGCTGTTTTTT
TRBV19	TRBJ1-5	-	-	CASSMQGVGQPQHF	TGTGCCAGTAGTATGCAGGGTGTGGGCCAGCCCCAGCATTTT
TRBV5-4	TRBJ1-2	-	-	CASSLVQGLSGYTF	TGTGCCAGCAGCTTGGTTCAGGGGTTAAGTGGCTACACCTTC
TRBV7-9	TRBJ2-1	-	-	CASSLEWGVEQFF	TGTGCCAGCAGCTTAGAGTGGGGGGTTGAGCAGTTCTTC
TRBV6-5	TRBJ1-2	-	-	CASSNLMGGYTF	TGTGCCAGCAGTAACCTAATGGGCGGCTACACCTTC
TRBV6-6	TRBJ1-2	-	-	CASSYRLLDGYTF	TGTGCCAGCAGTTACCGACTTCTAGATGGCTACACCTTC
TRBV28	TRBJ1-3	-	-	CASSFRGPGNTIYF	TGTGCCAGCAGTTTTCGTGGGCCTGGAAACACCATATATTTT
TRBV27	TRBJ2-5	TRBD1	-	CASSLWDRGETQYF	TGTGCCAGCAGTTTATGGGACAGGGGAGAGACCCAGTACTTC
TRBV10-1	TRBJ1-1	-	-	CASSESRGDRMNTEAFF	TGCGCCAGCAGTGAGTCGCGGGGGGATCGCATGAACACTGAAGCTTTCTTT